Described below is a single T cell receptor beta chain sequence and its context. This sample was taken from a study of blood T cell repertoires in COVID-19. In the study overall: There were acute and convalescent COVID-19 samples, and they came from the United States, Italy and Spain.

Per the authors' pipeline: Reference gene primer amplification in the assay estimated nucleated cell counts. The repertoire was sequenced with immunoSEQ multiplex PCR; TCRdb's copy has only in-frame clones and lacks some. V and J calls and clone size are those listed in that table; D and trimming were worked out from the DNA. The sample lists roughly 260,000 clones, 88% occurring once. The sequence derives from a man aged 60-69 years who had recovered from COVID-19. The sample was peripheral blood.

The CDR3 DNA follows: TGTGCCAGCAGCTTCAGCGTAAGCTCCTACAATGAGCAGTTCTTC. Translated: CASSFSVSSYNEQFF. This chain uses TRBV7-6 with TRBJ2-1; no definite D call. The CDR3 is made up of 15 amino acids. Germline assignment: CDR1 SGHVS and CDR2 FNYEAQ. V shed 3 bases and J shed 0 bases, with 9 bases lying between them.